This paragraph reports one TCR beta chain. A few counts support this clonotype. Its antigen target is currently unknown. No much larger clonotype is one base removed from it; base qualities were not supplied. This specimen's treatment or condition label, interpreted: allogeneic hematopoietic cell transplantation with graft depleted of TCRalphabeta T cells and CD19 B cells. Transplant recipients were children who received TCRalphabeta/CD19-depleted allogeneic hematopoietic cell grafts. The protocol used for the library was PCR. Reads for this sample came from an Illumina HiSeq 2500. Molecular barcoding was employed in the preparation of TCR libraries, with unique molecular identifiers being used to normalize TCRbeta repertoire quantification. TCRdb trimmed the raw reads at Q25, called clones with MiXCR and kept productive beta chains. Under each unique CDR3 protein, matching rows form one entry showing the most common genes and DNA. This sample holds roughly 790,000 distinct CDR3 sequences; 15% to 20% were observed only once. The biggest ten clones account for under 6% of the sample.

The sample belongs to a study of T-cell reconstitution after alpha-beta-depleted transplantation in children (dated by TCRdb to 2016 to 2018). A note on the overall study: Using TCR repertoire profiling, the study followed T-cell immune reconstitution in a quantitative way in children after TCRalphabeta/CD19-depleted allogeneic hematopoietic cell transplantation.

V lost 4 bases and J lost 4 bases, and the count of bases not matched to a germline gene is 9. The CDR3, cysteine through phenylalanine, is 16 amino acids long. CDR3 DNA is the only sequence kept; it has 48 bases, read in frame from the first base. CDR1 and CDR2 are drawn from the germline V gene: SGHRS, YFSETQ. The paper as a whole reports these results and caveats: In some patients, high TCRbeta diversity at day 60 was attributed to recipient T cells and intrathymic progenitors that had survived conditioning. The apparently early alphabetaT-cell count recovery about two months after transplant was reportedly dependent on only several hundred rapidly expanded clones derived from non-depleted graft cells. Hyperexpanded clone frequencies declined over subsequent months; after one year, T-cell counts and TCRbeta diversity were mostly attributed to newly produced T cells.

Sequences were derived from PBMCs, mostly from graft donor cells, sampled 360 days after TCRalphabeta/CD19-depleted stem cell transplant. The clonotype was recovered from a male patient younger than 18 who had a stem cell transplant for acute lymphoblastic leukemia, so the T cells may come from the graft donor. The chain is made from TRBV5-1 and TRBJ2-1, and 9 bases in between align with TRBD2. The CDR3 loop reads CASSRGLAGEYNEQFF. The bases are TGCGCCAGCAGCAGGGGACTAGCTGGGGAGTACAATGAGCAGTTCTTC.